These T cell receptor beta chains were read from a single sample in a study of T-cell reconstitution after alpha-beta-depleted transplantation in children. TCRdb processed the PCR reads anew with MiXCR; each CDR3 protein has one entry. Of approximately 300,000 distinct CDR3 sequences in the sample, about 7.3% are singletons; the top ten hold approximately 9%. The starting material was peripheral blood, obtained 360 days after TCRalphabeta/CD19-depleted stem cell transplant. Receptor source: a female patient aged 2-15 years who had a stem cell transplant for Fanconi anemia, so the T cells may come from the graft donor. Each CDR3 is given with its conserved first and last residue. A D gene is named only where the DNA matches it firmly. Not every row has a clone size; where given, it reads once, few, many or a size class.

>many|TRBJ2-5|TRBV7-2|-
TGTGCCAGCAGCTTAGGGGGGTCGAGGGAGACCCAGTACTTC
CASSLGGSRETQYF
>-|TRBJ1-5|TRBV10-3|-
TGTGCCATCAGAGCGGGGACGGACAATCAGCCCCAGCATTTT
CAIRAGTDNQPQHF
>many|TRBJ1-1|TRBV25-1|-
TGTGCCAGCGGCATATACGGGGTTGCTTTCTTT
CASGIYGVAFF
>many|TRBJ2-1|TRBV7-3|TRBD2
TGTGCCAGCAGCTTTGGGACTAGCGACAATGAGCAGTTCTTC
CASSFGTSDNEQFF
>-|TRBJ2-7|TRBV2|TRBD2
TGTGCCAGCAGTGACAAAACTAGCGGGATCACCTACGAGCAGTACTTC
CASSDKTSGITYEQYF
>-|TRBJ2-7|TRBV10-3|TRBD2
TGTGCCATCAGTGAGTCGACTAGCAGGACCTACGAGCAGTACTTC
CAISESTSRTYEQYF
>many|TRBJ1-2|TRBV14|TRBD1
TGTGCCAGCAGCCGTGGGACAGCCTATGGCTACACCTTC
CASSRGTAYGYTF
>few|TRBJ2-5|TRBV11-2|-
TGTGCCAGCAGCTTAGATCCCCGACAGTTGTTAGAGACCCAGTACTTC
CASSLDPRQLLETQYF
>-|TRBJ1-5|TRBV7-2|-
TGTGCGACCCAAGAGCCCCAGCATTTT
CATQEPQHF
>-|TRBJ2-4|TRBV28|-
TGTGCCAGCAGATCCCTCGCTGGGACGATAGCCAAAAACATTCAGTACTTC
CASRSLAGTIAKNIQYF
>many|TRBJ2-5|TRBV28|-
TGTGCCAGCAGTTTGGGCCAAGAGACCCAGTACTTC
CASSLGQETQYF
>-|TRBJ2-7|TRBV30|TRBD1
TGTGCCTGGAGTAGGGACAGGGGCTACCTTTCCTACGAGCAGTACTTC
CAWSRDRGYLSYEQYF
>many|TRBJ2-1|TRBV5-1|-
TGCGCCAGCAGCTTACTTTTAGCGACCAACAATGAGCAGTTCTTC
CASSLLLATNNEQFF
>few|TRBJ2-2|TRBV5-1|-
TGCGCCAGCAGCTTGGAGGTTTGGGATCAGGGCGGGGAGCTGTTTTTT
CASSLEVWDQGGELFF
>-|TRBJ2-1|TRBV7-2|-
TGTGCCAGCAGCTCCCCCTCGCGTAGGTCCTACAATGAGCAGTTCTTC
CASSSPSRRSYNEQFF
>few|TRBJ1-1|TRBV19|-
TGTGCCAGTAGTCGCCGCAGGGACCCCATTGAAGCTTTCTTT
CASSRRRDPIEAFF
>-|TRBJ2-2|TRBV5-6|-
TGTGCCAGCAGTTACAGATTGTTACACGGGGAGCTGTTTTTT
CASSYRLLHGELFF
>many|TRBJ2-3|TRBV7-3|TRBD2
TGTGCCAGCAGCTTTGCAGCGGGGGGCACAGATACGCAGTATTTT
CASSFAAGGTDTQYF
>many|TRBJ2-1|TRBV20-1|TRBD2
TGCAGTGCTCCTCGTAGCGGGGGGGCCAATGAGCAGTTCTTC
CSAPRSGGANEQFF
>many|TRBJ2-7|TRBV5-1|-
TGCGCCAGCAGTCCGGCCGGCTCCTACGAGCAGTACTTC
CASSPAGSYEQYF
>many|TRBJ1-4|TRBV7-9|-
TGTGCCAGCAGAGAGGGAAGCGGTGAAAAACTGTTTTTT
CASREGSGEKLFF
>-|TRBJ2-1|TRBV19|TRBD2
TGTGCCAGTAGGCGACTAGCGGGAGAGGATGAGCAGTTCTTC
CASRRLAGEDEQFF
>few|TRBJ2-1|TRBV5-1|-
TGCGCCAGCAGCTTGTTAGGGGTTTATGAGCAGTTCTTC
CASSLLGVYEQFF
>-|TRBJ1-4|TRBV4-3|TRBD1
TGCGCCAGCAGCCAAGAGACAGGGGCTTATGAAAAACTGTTTTTT
CASSQETGAYEKLFF
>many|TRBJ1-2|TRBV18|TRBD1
TGTGCCAGCTCACCAGCGACAGGGAGCACTGGCTACACCTTC
CASSPATGSTGYTF
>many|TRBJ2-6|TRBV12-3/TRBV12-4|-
TGTGCCAGCAGCCTGAACAGCAACTCTGGGGCCAACGTCCTGACTTTC
CASSLNSNSGANVLTF
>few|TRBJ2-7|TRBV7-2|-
TGTGCCAGCAGCTTAGCACCGTACGGGCAGTACTTC
CASSLAPYGQYF
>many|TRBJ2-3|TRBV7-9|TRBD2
TGTGCCAGCAGCACACTAGCGGCGGGCACAGATACGCAGTATTTT
CASSTLAAGTDTQYF
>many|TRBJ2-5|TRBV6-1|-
TGTGCCAGCAGTGACGGAGGTGATGAGACCCAGTACTTC
CASSDGGDETQYF
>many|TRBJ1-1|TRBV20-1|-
TGCAGTGCTAGAGATCTAAAACGGGATGGGACTGAAGCTTTCTTT
CSARDLKRDGTEAFF
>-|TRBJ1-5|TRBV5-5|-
TGTGCCAGCAGCTTGTCCCTAGTGGCGAATCAGCCCCAGCATTTT
CASSLSLVANQPQHF
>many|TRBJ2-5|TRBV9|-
TGTGCCAGCAGCGTAGGCTCAGCAGAGACCCAGTACTTC
CASSVGSAETQYF
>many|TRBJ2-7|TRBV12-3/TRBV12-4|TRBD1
TGTGCCAGCAGCGACAGGGGGCTCTACGAGCAGTACTTC
CASSDRGLYEQYF
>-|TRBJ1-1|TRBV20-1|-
TGCAGTGTCCTACCGGGACTTGAAGCTTTCTTT
CSVLPGLEAFF